Reported below is one T cell receptor beta chain. What it binds is unknown. These data are taken from a study of cytomegalovirus exposure and HLA in healthy donors. Across the whole study: An earlier analysis found around 120 million unique TCR beta sequences from about 190 million T cells.

Study-wide points: Some public TCRs appeared in many individuals, while most sequences were rare.

This PCR relied on a set of 60 Vbeta primers and 13 Jbeta primers. Sequenced by immunoSEQ multiplex PCR; TCRdb stores in-frame clones only, minus some. The sample has about 96,000 clones, more than 60% seen once. This CDR3 contains 13 residues. Germline V CDR1 and CDR2: SGDLS, YYNGEE. V lost 6 bases and J 1 base, leaving 10 bases between the germline ends. Sequencing input: PBMCs. V usage is TRBV9 and J usage is TRBJ1-1, with D perhaps matching TRBD1 (6 bases). The receptor was isolated from a man aged 45 to 65 in good health and CMV-seropositive. CDR3 sequence: CASTGGANTEAFF. The CDR3 region has the DNA TGTGCCAGCACGGGGGGGGCGAACACTGAAGCTTTCTTT.